This is a list of T cell receptor beta chains from one sample in a study of T cell responses to AZD1222 COVID-19 vaccine. Method: immunoSEQ multiplex PCR; TCRdb's copy keeps in-frame clones and lacks some. The profile covers around 160,000 clones, with around 90% appearing a single time and 5.2% taken by the ten largest. Specimen: peripheral blood, collected on day 0 of AZD1222 vaccination. The receptors derive from an adult in good health. Each CDR3 is given with its conserved first and last residue. The order of the fields is D gene, V gene, J gene, CDR3 protein, CDR3 DNA. The D gene is left open where the match is weak.

D: TRBD1
V: TRBV3-1/TRBV3-2
J: TRBJ1-2
CDR3: CASSPHLGQGMYGYTF
DNA: TGTGCCAGCAGCCCTCACTTGGGACAGGGGATGTATGGCTACACCTTC

D: TRBD2
V: TRBV27
J: TRBJ2-7
CDR3: CASSLEGGVREQYF
DNA: TGTGCCAGCAGTTTAGAGGGAGGGGTACGGGAGCAGTACTTC

D: TRBD1
V: TRBV19
J: TRBJ2-5
CDR3: CATGLGETQYF
DNA: TGTGCGACAGGGTTGGGAGAGACCCAGTACTTC

D: TRBD1
V: TRBV7-2
J: TRBJ1-2
CDR3: CASSPRDSRFYGYTF
DNA: TGTGCCAGCAGCCCCCGGGACAGTAGATTCTATGGCTACACCTTC

D: NA
V: TRBV12-3/TRBV12-4
J: TRBJ2-5
CDR3: CASSLGVEETQYF
DNA: TGTGCCAGCAGTTTAGGGGTTGAAGAGACCCAGTACTTC

D: NA
V: TRBV2
J: TRBJ2-5
CDR3: CASDRDSEETQYF
DNA: TGTGCCAGCGATCGGGACTCCGAAGAGACCCAGTACTTC

D: NA
V: TRBV6-6
J: TRBJ1-2
CDR3: CASSTQGSLANYGYTF
DNA: TGTGCCAGCAGTACTCAGGGCTCCTTAGCTAACTATGGCTACACCTTC

D: NA
V: TRBV5-1
J: TRBJ2-1
CDR3: CASSLVYNEQFF
DNA: TGCGCCAGCAGCTTGGTTTACAATGAGCAGTTCTTC

D: NA
V: TRBV6-1
J: TRBJ1-5
CDR3: CASSERYSNQPQHF
DNA: TGTGCCAGCAGTGAAAGGTATAGCAATCAGCCCCAGCATTTT

D: NA
V: TRBV6-2/TRBV6-3
J: TRBJ1-3
CDR3: CASSSTNDDSGNTIYF
DNA: TGTGCCAGCAGTTCCACCAACGATGACTCTGGAAACACCATATATTTT

D: NA
V: TRBV6-5
J: TRBJ1-2
CDR3: CASSYSSDPTNYGYTF
DNA: TGTGCCAGCAGTTACTCTTCCGACCCCACTAACTATGGCTACACCTTC

D: NA
V: TRBV24-1
J: TRBJ2-3
CDR3: CATSDLHGGLDTQYF
DNA: TGTGCCACCAGTGATTTGCACGGGGGCCTCGATACGCAGTATTTT

D: NA
V: TRBV7-8
J: TRBJ2-3
CDR3: CASSLDSSTDTQYF
DNA: TGTGCCAGCAGCTTGGACTCTAGCACAGATACGCAGTATTTT